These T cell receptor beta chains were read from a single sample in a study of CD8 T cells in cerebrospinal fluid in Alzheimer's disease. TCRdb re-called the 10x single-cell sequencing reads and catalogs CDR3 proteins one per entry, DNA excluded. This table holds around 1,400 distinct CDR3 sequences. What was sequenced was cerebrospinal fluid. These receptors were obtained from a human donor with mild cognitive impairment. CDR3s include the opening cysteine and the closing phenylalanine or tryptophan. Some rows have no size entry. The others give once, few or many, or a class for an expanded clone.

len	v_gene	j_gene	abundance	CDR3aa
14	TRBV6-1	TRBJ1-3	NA	CASSESGAGNTIYF
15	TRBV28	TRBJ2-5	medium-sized	CASSLSRAGQETQYF
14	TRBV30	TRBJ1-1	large	CAWSTQGARTEAFF
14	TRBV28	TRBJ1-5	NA	CASRGSYSNQPQHF
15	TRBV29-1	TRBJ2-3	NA	CSVEPPKGSTDTQYF
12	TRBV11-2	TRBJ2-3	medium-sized	CASSLYTDTQYF
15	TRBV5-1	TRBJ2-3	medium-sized	CASRASGFSTDTQYF
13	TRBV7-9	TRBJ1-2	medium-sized	CASTLILARGYTF
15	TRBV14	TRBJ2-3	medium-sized	CASSPGLAGTDTQYF
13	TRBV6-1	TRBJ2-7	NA	CASSERESYEQYF
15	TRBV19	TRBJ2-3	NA	CASPPPGTRPDTQYF
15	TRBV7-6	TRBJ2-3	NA	CASSAAGGGTDTQYF
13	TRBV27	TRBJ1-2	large	CASSFRESDGYTF
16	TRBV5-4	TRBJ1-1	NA	CASSLGGGSMNTEAFF
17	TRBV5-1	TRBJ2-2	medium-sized	CASSFLPGQGGTGELFF
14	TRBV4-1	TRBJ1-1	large	CASSEGRVNTEAFF
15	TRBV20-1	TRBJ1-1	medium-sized	CSAPDRGLGVTEAFF
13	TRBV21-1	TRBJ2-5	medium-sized	CASWTGDEETQYF
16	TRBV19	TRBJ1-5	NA	CASSIAGTLSNQPQHF
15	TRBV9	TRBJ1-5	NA	CASSVDGGAAQPQHF
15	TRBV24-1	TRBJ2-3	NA	CATSLSGRSTDTQYF
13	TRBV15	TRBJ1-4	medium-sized	CATSEFGGEKLFF
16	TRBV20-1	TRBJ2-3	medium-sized	CSAREAAGGPTDTQYF
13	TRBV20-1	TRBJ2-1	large	CSARDELELRQFF
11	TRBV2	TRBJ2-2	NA	CASVRTGELFF
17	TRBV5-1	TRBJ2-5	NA	CASSLAGSGGVPETQYF
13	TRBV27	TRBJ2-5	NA	CASSFGDRETQYF
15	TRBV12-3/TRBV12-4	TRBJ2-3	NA	CASSPQGRSTDTQYF
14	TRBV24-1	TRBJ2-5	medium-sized	CATSDRSTEETQYF
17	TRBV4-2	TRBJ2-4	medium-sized	CASSQAPKAGEQGIQYF
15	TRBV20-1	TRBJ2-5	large	CSARELAGVQETQYF
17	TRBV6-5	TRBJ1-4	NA	CASSYSYRGQSNEKLFF
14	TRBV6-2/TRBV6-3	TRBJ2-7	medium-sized	CASSSPGRNYEQYF
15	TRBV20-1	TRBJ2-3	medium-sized	CSARDKGTSVDTQYF
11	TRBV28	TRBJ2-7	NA	CASSRVGEQYF
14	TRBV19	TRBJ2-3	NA	CASSIRQYTDTQYF
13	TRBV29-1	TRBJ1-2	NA	CSVGQGKDYGYTF
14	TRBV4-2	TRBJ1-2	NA	CASSQEWAVYGYTF
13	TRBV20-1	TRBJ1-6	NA	CSAIRAGNSPLHF
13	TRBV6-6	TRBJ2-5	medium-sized	CASSGGSRETQYF
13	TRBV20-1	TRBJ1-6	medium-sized	CSAPQDLNSPLHF
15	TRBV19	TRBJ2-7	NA	CASSIGMDRTYEQYF
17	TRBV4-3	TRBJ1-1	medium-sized	CASTYDAAGVPNAEAFF
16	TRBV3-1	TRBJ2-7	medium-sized	CASSPLAGGSSYEQYF
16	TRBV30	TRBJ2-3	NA	CAWSRGEFKSTDTQYF
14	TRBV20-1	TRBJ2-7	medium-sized	CSARDRTGTYEQYF
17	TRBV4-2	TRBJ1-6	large	CASSQERGFSYNSPLHF
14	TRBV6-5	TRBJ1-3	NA	CASSSPGIGNTIYF
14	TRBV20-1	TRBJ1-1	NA	CSARDRFRVTEAFF
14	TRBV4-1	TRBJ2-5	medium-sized	CAVPTSGRVETQYF
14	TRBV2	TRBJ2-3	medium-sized	CASSGLLRTDTQYF
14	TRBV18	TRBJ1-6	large	CASSSGTGNSPLHF
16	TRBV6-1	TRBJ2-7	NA	CASTRRVRDRGYEQYF
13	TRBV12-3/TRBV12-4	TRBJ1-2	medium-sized	CASSLRGVYGYTF
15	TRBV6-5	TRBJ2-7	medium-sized	CASSIAGGAFYEQYF
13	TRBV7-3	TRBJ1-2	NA	CASSPQPNYGYTF
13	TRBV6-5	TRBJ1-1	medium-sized	CASSRQLRTEAFF